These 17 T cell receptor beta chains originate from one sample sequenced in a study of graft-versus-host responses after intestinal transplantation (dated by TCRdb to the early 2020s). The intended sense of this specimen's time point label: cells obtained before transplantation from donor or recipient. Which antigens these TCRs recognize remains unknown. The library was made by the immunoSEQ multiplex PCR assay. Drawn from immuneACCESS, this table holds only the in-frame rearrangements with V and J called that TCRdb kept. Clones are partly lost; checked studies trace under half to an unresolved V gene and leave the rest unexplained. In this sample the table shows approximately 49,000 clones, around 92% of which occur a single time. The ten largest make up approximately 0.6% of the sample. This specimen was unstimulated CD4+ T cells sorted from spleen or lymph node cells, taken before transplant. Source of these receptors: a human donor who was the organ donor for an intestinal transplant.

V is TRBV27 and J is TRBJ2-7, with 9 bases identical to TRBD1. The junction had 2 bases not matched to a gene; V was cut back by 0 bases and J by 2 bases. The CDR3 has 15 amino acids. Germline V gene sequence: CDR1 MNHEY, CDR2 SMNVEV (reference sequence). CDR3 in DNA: TGTGCCAGCAGTTTATCTGGACAGGGGACCTACGAGCAGTACTTC. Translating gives CASSLSGQGTYEQYF.

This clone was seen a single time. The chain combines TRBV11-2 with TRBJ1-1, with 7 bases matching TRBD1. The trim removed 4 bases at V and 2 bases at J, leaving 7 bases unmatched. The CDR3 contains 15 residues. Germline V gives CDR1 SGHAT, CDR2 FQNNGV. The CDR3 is CASSSDGTANTEAFF. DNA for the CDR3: TGTGCCAGCAGCTCCGACGGGACAGCTAACACTGAAGCTTTCTTT.

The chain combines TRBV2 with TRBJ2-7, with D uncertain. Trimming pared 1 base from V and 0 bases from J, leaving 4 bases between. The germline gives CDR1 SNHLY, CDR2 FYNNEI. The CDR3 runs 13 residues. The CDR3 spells CASSEDYSYEQYF. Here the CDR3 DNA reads TGTGCCAGCAGTGAAGATTACTCCTACGAGCAGTACTTC.

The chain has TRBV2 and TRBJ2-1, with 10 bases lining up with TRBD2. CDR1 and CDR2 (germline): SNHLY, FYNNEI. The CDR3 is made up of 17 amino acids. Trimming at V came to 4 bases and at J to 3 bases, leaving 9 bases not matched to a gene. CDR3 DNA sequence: TGTGCCAGCAGTGGGGGAGCGGGAGGGATCCTCTACAATGAGCAGTTCTTC. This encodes CASSGGAGGILYNEQFF.

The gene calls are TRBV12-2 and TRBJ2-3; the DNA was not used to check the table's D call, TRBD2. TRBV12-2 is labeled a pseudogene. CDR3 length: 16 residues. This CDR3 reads CASRLAGGSRTDTQYF. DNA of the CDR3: TGTGCAAGTCGCTTAGCTGGAGGGTCTCGCACAGATACGCAGTATTTT.

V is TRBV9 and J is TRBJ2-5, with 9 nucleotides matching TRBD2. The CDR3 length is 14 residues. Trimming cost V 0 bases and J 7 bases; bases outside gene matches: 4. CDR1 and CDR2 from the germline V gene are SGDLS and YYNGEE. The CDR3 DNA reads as TGTGCCAGCAGCGTAGACCCTAGCGGGATGACCCAGTACTTC. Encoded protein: CASSVDPSGMTQYF.

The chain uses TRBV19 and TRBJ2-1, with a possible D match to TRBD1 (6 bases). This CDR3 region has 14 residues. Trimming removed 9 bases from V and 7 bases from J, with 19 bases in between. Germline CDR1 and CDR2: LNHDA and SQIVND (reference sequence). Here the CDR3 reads CASDQRNRENEQFF. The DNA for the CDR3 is TGTGCCAGCGACCAAAGAAACAGGGAAAATGAGCAGTTCTTC. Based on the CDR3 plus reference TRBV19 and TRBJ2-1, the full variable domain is DGGITQSPKYLFRKEGQNVTLSCEQNLNHDAMYWYRQDPGQGLRLIYYSQIVNDFQKGDIAEGYSVSREKKESFPLTVTSAQKNPTAFYLCASDQRNRENEQFFGPGTRLTVL.

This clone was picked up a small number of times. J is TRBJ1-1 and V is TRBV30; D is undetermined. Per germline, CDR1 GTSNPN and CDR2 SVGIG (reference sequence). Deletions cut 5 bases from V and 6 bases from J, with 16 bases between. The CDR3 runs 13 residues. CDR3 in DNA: TGTGCCTGGGGAGGAGTGGTGAAGGCTGAAGCTTTCTTT. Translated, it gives CAWGGVVKAEAFF.

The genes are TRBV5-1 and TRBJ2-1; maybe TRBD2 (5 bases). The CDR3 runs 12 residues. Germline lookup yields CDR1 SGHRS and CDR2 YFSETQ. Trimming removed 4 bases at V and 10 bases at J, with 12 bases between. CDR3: CASSTEVGEQFF. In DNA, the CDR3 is TGCGCCAGCAGCACGGAGGTTGGGGAGCAGTTCTTC.

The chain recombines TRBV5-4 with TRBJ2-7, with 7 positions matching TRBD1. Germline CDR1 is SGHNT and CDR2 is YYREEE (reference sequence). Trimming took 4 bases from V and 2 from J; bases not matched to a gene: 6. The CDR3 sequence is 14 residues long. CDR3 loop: CASSPPGQTYEQYF. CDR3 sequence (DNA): TGTGCCAGCAGCCCCCCGGGACAGACCTACGAGCAGTACTTC. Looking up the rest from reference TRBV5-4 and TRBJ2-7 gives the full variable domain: ETGVTQSPTHLIKTRGQQVTLRCSSQSGHNTVSWYQQALGQGPQFIFQYYREEENGRGNFPPRFSGLQFPNYSSELNVNALELDDSALYLCASSPPGQTYEQYFGPGTRLTVT.

The CDR3 reads CASSGKDRGNTEAFF. The DNA of the CDR3 is TGCGCCAGCAGCGGGAAGGACAGGGGTAACACTGAAGCTTTCTTT. The chain employs TRBV5-1 and TRBJ1-1; TRBD1 aligns across 9 bases. J gave up 2 bases and V 4 bases, and 6 bases lay outside the gene matches. The CDR3 has 15 amino acids. CDR1 is SGHRS and CDR2 is YFSETQ in the germline V gene. Full variable domain (rest looked up from reference TRBV5-1 and TRBJ1-1): KAGVTQTPRYLIKTRGQQVTLSCSPISGHRSVSWYQQTPGQGLQFLFEYFSETQRNKGNFPGRFSGRQFSNSRSEMNVSTLELGDSALYLCASSGKDRGNTEAFFGQGTRLTVV.

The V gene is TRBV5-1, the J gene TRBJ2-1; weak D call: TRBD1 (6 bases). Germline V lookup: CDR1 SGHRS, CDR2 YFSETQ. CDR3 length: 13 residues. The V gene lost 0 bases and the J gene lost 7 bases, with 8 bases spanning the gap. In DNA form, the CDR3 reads TGCGCCAGCAGCTTGGAGGACAGAAATGAGCAGTTCTTC. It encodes CASSLEDRNEQFF.

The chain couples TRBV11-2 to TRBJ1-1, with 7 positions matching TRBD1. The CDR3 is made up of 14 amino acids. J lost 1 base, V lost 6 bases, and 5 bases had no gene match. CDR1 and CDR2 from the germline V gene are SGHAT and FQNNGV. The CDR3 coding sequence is TGTGCCAGCAGTGCCAACAGGGGGAACACTGAAGCTTTCTTT. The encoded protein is CASSANRGNTEAFF.

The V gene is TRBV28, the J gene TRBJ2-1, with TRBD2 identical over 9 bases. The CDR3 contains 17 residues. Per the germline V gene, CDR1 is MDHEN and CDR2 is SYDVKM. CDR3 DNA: TGTGCGGCTAGTGGGCAGGGGCTAGCGGGGTCCTACAATGAGCAGTTCTTC. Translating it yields CAASGQGLAGSYNEQFF.

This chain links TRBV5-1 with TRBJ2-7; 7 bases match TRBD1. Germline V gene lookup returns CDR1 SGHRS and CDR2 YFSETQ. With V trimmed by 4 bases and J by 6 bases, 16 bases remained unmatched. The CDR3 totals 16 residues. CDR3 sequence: CASSPAYDRAWSEQYF. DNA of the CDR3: TGCGCCAGCAGCCCAGCTTACGACAGGGCTTGGAGCGAGCAGTACTTC.

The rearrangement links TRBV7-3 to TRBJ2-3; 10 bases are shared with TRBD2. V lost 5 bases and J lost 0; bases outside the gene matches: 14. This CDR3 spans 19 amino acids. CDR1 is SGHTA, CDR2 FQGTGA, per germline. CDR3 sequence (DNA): TGTGCCAGCAGCCCGCCCCCGGGACTAGCGTCTACTAGCACAGATACGCAGTATTTT. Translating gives CASSPPPGLASTSTDTQYF. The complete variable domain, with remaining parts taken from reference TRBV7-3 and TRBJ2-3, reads GAGVSQTPSNKVTEKGKYVELRCDPISGHTALYWYRQSLGQGPEFLIYFQGTGAADDSGLPNDRFFAVRPEGSVSTLKIQRTERGDSAVYLCASSPPPGLASTSTDTQYFGPGTRLTVL.

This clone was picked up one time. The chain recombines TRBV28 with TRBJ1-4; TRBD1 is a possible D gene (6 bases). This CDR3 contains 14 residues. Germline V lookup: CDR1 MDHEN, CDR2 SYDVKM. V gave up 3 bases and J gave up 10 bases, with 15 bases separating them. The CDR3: CASSLRREGGKLFF. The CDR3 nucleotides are TGTGCCAGCAGTTTGAGAAGGGAGGGGGGAAAACTGTTTTTT.